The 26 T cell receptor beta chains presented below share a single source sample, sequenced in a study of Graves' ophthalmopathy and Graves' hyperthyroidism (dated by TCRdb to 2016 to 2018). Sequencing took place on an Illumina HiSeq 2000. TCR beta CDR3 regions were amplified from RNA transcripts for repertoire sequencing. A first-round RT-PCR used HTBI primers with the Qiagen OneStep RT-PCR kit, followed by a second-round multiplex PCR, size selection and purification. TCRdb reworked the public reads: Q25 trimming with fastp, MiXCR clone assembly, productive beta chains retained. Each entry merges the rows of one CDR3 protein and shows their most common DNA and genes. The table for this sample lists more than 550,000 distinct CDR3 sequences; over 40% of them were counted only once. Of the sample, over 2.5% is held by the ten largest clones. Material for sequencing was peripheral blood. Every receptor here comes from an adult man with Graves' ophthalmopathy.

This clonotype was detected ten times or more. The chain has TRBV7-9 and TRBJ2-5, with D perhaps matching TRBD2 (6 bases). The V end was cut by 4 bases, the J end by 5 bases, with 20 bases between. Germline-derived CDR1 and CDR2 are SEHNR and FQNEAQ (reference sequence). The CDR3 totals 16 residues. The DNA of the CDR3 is TGTGCCAGCAGCTCCGTGGGGACTGTTCCGTCTGAGACCCAGTACTTC. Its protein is CASSSVGTVPSETQYF. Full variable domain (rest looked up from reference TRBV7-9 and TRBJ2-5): DTGVSQNPRHKITKRGQNVTFRCDPISEHNRLYWYRQTLGQGPEFLTYFQNEAQLEKSRLLSDRFSAERPKGSFSTLEIQRTEQGDSAMYLCASSSVGTVPSETQYFGPGTRLLVL.

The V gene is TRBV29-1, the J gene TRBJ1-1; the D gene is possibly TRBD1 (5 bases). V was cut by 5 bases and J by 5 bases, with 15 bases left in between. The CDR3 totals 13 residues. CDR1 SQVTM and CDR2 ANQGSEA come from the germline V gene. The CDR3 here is CSVWEGTGTEAFF. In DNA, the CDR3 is TGCAGCGTTTGGGAGGGGACGGGTACTGAAGCTTTCTTT.

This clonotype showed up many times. CDR3 bases: TGTGCCAGTAGTATCGGCCGGGACAGGGGGCCAAATCAGCCCCAGCATTTT. Translation gives CASSIGRDRGPNQPQHF. The chain couples TRBV19 to TRBJ1-5; TRBD1 agrees at 12 bases. V was pared by 3 bases and J by 4 bases, with 7 bases of the junction left unmatched. The CDR3 loop spans 17 amino acids. CDR1 is LNHDA and CDR2 is SQIVND in the germline V gene (reference sequence).

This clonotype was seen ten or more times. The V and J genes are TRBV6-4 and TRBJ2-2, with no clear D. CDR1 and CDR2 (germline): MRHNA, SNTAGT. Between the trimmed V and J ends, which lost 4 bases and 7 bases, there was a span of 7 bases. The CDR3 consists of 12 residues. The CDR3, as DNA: TGTGCCAGCAGTGCCGGTCGCGGGGAGCTGTTTTTT. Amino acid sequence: CASSAGRGELFF.

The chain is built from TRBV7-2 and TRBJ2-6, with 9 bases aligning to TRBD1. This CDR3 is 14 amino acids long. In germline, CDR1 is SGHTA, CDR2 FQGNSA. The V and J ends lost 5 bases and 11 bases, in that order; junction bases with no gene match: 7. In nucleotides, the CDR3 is TGTGCCAGCAGCGGGCGGACAGGGGATGACGTCCTGACTTTC. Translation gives CASSGRTGDDVLTF.

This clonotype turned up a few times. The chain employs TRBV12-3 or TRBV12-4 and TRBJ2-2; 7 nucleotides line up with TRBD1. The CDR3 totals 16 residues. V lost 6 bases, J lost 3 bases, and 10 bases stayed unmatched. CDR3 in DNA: TGTGCCAGCAGCCCTTCGGGGCAGGGGGACACCGGGGAGCTGTTTTTT. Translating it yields CASSPSGQGDTGELFF.

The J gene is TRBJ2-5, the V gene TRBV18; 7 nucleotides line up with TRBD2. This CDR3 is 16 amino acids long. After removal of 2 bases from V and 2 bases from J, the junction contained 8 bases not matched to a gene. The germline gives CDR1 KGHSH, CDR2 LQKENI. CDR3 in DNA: TGTGCCAGCTCACCAAGGGGCGGGGGTGATCAAGAGACCCAGTACTTC. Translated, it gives CASSPRGGGDQETQYF.

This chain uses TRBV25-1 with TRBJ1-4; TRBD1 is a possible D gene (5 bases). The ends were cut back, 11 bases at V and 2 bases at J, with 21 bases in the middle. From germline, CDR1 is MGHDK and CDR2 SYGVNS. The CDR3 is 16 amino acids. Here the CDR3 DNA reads TGTGCCTGGAGTGTTCCGGGACTCTCCACTAATGAAAAACTGTTTTTT. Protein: CAWSVPGLSTNEKLFF. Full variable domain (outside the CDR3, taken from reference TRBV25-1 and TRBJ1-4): EADIYQTPRYLVIGTGKKITLECSQTMGHDKMYWYQQDPGMELHLIHYSYGVNSTEKGDLSSESTVSRIRTEHFPLTLESARPSHTSQYLCAWSVPGLSTNEKLFFGSGTQLSVL.

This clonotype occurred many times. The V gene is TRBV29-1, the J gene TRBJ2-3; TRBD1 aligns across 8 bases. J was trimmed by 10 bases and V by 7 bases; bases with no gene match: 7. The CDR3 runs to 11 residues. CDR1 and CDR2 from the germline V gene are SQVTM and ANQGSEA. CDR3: CSEKQGEAQYF. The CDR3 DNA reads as TGCAGCGAAAAACAGGGGGAAGCGCAGTATTTT.

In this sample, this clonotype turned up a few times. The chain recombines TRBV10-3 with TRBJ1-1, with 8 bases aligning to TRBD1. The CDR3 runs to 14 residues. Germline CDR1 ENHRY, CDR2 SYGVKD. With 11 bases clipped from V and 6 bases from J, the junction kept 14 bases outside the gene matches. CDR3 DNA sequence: TGTGCCTGGAGCGGACAGGGATTTTTTGCTGAAGCTTTCTTT. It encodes CAWSGQGFFAEAFF.

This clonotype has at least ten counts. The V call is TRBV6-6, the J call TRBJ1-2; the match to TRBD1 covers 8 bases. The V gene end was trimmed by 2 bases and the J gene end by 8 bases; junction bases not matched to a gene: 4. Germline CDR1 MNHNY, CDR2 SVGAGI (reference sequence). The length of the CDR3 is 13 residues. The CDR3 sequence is CASSYGDRQGYTF. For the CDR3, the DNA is TGTGCCAGCAGTTACGGGGACAGGCAGGGCTACACCTTC.

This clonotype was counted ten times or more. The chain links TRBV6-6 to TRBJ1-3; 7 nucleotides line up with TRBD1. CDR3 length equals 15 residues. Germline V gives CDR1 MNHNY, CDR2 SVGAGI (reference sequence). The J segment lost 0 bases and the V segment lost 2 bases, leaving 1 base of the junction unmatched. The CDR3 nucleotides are TGTGCCAGCAGTTACGGACAGGACTCTGGAAACACCATATATTTT. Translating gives CASSYGQDSGNTIYF.

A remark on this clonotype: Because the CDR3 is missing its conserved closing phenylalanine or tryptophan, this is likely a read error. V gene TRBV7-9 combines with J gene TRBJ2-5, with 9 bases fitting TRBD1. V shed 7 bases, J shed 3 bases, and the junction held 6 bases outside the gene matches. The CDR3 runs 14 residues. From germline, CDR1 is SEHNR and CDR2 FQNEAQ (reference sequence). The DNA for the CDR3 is TGTGCCAGCAACTTCGGACAGGGGAAAGAGACCCAGTACGTC. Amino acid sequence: CASNFGQGKETQYV.

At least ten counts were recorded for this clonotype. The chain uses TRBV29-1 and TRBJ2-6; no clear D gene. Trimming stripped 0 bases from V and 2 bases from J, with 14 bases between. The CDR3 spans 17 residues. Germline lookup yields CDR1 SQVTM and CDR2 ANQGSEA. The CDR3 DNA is TGCAGCGTTGAAGATCTTTGGGCAGAAGCTGGGGCCAACGTCCTGACTTTC. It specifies CSVEDLWAEAGANVLTF.

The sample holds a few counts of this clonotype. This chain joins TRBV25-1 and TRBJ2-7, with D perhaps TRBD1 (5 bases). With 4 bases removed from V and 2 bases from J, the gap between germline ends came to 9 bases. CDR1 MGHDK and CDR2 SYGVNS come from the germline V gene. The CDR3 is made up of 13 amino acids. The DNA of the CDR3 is TGTGCCAGCAGTGCTGTGACAGCCTACGAGCAGTACTTC. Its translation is CASSAVTAYEQYF.

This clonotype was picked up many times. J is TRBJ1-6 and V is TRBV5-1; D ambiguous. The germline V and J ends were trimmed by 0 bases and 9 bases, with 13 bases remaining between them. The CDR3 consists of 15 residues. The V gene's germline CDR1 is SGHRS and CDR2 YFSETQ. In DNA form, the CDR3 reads TGCGCCAGCAGCTTGGAAGAGGGAAGGAGTTCACCCCTCCACTTT. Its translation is CASSLEEGRSSPLHF.

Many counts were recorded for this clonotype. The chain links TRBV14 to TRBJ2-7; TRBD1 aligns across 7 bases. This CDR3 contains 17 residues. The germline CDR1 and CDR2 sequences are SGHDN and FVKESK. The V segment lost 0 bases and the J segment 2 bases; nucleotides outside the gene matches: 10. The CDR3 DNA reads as TGTGCCAGCAGCCAAGAAGGTAGGGGGCTGGCGACCTACGAGCAGTACTTC. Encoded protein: CASSQEGRGLATYEQYF.

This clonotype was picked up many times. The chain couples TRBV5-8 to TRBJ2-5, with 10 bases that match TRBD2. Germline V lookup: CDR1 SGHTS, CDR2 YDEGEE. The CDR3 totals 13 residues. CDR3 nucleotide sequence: TGTGCAGCTAGCGGGAGTCATGGTGAGACCCAGTACTTC. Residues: CAASGSHGETQYF.

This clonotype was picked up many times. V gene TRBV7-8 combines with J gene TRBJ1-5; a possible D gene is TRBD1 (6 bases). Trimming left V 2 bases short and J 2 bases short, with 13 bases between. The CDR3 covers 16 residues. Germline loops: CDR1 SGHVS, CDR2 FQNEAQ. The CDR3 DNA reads TGTGCCAGCAGCTTAAACAGGGTGATTGGCAATCAGCCCCAGCATTTT. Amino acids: CASSLNRVIGNQPQHF.

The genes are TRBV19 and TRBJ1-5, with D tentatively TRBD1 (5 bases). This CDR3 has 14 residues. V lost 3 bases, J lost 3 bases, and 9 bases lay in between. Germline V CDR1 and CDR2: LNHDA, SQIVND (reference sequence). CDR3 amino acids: CASSIDSVNQPQHF. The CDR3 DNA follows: TGTGCCAGTAGTATCGACAGTGTCAATCAGCCCCAGCATTTT.

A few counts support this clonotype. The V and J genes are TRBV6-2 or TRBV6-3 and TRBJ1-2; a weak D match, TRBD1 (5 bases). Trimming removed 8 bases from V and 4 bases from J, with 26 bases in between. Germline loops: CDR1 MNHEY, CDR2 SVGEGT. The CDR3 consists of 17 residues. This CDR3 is CASVEYRTVRLTYGYTF. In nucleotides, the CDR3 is TGTGCCAGCGTGGAGTACAGGACTGTAAGGCTGACCTATGGCTACACCTTC.

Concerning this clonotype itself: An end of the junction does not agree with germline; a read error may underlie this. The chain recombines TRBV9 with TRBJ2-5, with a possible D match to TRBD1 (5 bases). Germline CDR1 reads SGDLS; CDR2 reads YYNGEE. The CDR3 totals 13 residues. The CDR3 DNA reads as TGTGCCAGCAGCGTAGGACAGCAAGAGGCCCAGTACTTC. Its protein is CASSVGQQEAQYF.

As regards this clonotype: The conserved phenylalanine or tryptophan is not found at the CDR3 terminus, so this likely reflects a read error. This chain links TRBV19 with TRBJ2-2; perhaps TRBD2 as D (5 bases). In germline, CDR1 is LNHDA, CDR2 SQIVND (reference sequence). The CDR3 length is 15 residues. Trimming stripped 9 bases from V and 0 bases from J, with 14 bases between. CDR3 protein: CASSVRSANTGELFS. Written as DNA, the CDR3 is TGTGCCAGCAGTGTTCGTAGCGCGAACACCGGGGAGCTGTTTTCT.

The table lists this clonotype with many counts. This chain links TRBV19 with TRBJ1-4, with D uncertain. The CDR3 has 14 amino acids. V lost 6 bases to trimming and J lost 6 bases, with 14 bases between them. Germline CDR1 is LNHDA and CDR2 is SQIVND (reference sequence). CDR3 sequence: CASSTRPQDEKLFF. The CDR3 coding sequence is TGTGCCAGTAGCACAAGGCCGCAGGATGAAAAACTGTTTTTT.

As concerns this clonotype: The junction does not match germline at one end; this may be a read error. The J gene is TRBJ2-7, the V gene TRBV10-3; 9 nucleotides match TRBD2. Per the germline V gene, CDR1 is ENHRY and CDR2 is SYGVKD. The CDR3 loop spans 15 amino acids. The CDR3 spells CASSSGGGVFNEQYF. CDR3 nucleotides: TGTGCCAGCAGTAGCGGCGGGGGGGTATTCAACGAGCAGTACTTC.

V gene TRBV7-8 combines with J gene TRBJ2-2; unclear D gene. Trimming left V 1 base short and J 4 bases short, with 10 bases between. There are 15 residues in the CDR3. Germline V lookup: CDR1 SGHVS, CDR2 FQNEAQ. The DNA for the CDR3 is TGTGCCAGCAGCTTAGGGTCACGGCTCACCGGGGAGCTGTTTTTT. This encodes CASSLGSRLTGELFF.